Below, 9 T cell receptor beta chains from the same sample are listed, as sequenced in a study of blood T cell repertoires in COVID-19. The table came from immunoSEQ multiplex PCR; TCRdb's copy has only in-frame clones and leaves some out. The sample has over 50,000 clones, about 90% seen once. The sequenced sample was peripheral blood. The receptors here all came from a man aged 55 to 69 with acute or convalescent COVID-19.

V is TRBV29-1 and J is TRBJ2-1, with 7 bases lining up with TRBD2. Trimming cost V 3 bases and J 7 bases; bases outside gene matches: 15. The CDR3 length is 16 residues. CDR1 and CDR2 from the germline V gene are SQVTM and ANQGSEA. The CDR3 bases are TGCAGCGTTGATTATACCAGCGGGGTAGGTGGGAATGAGCAGTTCTTC. Protein sequence: CSVDYTSGVGGNEQFF.

This clone has just a few counts. The chain has TRBV5-1 and TRBJ1-5; the match to TRBD1 covers 8 bases. CDR3 size: 13 residues. With 4 bases clipped from V and 10 bases from J, the junction kept 7 bases outside the gene matches. CDR1 SGHRS and CDR2 YFSETQ come from the germline V gene. The CDR3 sequence is CASSLGQGEPQHF. The CDR3 region has the DNA TGCGCCAGCAGCCTTGGACAGGGCGAACCCCAGCATTTT.

This chain uses TRBV4-2 with TRBJ1-2; D possibly corresponds to TRBD1 (6 bases). The CDR3 is 14 residues long. CDR1 and CDR2 (germline): LGHNA, YNFKEQ. V was pared by 5 bases and J by 6 bases, with 16 bases between. The CDR3 bases are TGTGCCAGCAGCTCAGGGACATTAAACGATGGCTACACCTTC. Its protein product is CASSSGTLNDGYTF.

The rearrangement uses TRBV6-5 and TRBJ1-2; 9 bases fit TRBD1. The CDR3 is made up of 14 amino acids. The junction had 9 bases not matched to a gene; V was cut back by 7 bases and J by 6 bases. CDR1 and CDR2 (germline): MNHEY, SVGAGI. The chain's CDR3 is CASKFPDRGDGYTF. The DNA of the CDR3 is TGTGCCAGCAAATTCCCGGACAGGGGCGATGGCTACACCTTC.

The V and J genes are TRBV7-9 and TRBJ1-2, with D unclear. V lost 1 base and J lost 1, with 7 bases in between. This CDR3 contains 14 residues. The germline V gene encodes CDR1 SEHNR and CDR2 FQNEAQ (reference sequence). CDR3 bases: TGTGCCAGCAGCTTAGATGCCAGTAACTATGGCTACACCTTC. It encodes CASSLDASNYGYTF.

The rearrangement joins TRBV2 to TRBJ2-2, with unresolved D. This CDR3 has 13 amino acids. CDR1 is SNHLY and CDR2 is FYNNEI in the germline V gene. Trimming cost V 6 bases and J 2 bases, with 7 bases left between them. The CDR3 nucleotides read TGTGCCAGCAGGGCGGAAAACACCGGGGAGCTGTTTTTT. It specifies CASRAENTGELFF.

The rearrangement links TRBV4-1 to TRBJ2-7; TRBD2 is a possible D gene (6 bases). Deletions cut 3 bases from V and 0 bases from J, with 9 bases between. The CDR3 length is 14 residues. Germline loops: CDR1 MGHRA, CDR2 YSYEKL. CDR3 sequence: CASSHKDYSYEQYF. CDR3 coding DNA: TGCGCCAGCAGCCACAAGGACTACTCCTACGAGCAGTACTTC.

V usage is TRBV29-1 and J usage is TRBJ1-1; 9 bases fit TRBD1. Germline V lookup: CDR1 SQVTM, CDR2 ANQGSEA. This CDR3 is 15 amino acids long. The V gene end was trimmed by 3 bases and the J gene end by 2 bases; junction bases not matched to a gene: 7. Here the CDR3 reads CSVDPVDRGNTEAFF. As DNA, the CDR3 is TGCAGCGTTGATCCCGTGGACAGGGGTAACACTGAAGCTTTCTTT. The full variable domain, completed using reference TRBV29-1 and TRBJ1-1, is SAVISQKPSRDICQRGTSLTIQCQVDSQVTMMFWYRQQPGQSLTLIATANQGSEATYESGFVIDKFPISRPNLTFSTLTVSNMSPEDSSIYLCSVDPVDRGNTEAFFGQGTRLTVV.

The chain employs TRBV9 and TRBJ2-3, with D perhaps matching TRBD2 (7 bases). Trimming took 0 bases from V and 4 from J, leaving 12 bases between them. The CDR3 extends over 15 amino acids. Germline CDR1 reads SGDLS; CDR2 reads YYNGEE. In DNA form, the CDR3 reads TGTGCCAGCAGCGTAGAAGGGGGGGCACCAGATACGCAGTATTTT. This gives the protein CASSVEGGAPDTQYF.